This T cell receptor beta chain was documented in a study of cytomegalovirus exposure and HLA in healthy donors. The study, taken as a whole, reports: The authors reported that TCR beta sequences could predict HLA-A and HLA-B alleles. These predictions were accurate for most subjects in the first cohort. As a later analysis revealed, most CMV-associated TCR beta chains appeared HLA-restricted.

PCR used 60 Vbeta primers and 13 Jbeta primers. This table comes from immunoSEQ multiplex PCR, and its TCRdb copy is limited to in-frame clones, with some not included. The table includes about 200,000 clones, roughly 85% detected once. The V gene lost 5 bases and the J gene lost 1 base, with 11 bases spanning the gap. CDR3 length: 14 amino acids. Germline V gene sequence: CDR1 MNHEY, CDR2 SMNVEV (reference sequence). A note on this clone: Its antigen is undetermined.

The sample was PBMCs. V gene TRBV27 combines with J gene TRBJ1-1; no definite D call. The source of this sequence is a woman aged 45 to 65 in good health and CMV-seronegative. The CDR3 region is CASSSEYPNTEAFF. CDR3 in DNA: TGTGCCAGCAGTAGCGAATATCCGAACACTGAAGCTTTCTTT.